The rows below give T cell receptor beta chains drawn from one sample of a study of T cell responses to AZD1222 COVID-19 vaccine. TCRdb's copy holds only in-frame clones and misses some; the assay was immunoSEQ multiplex PCR. This sample has under 40,000 clones; around 78% occur once, and the top ten carry approximately 4.8%. The input for sequencing was peripheral blood, taken 28 days after the second AZD1222 dose. The receptors here all came from an adult who received the AZD1222 COVID-19 vaccine. CDR3s include the opening cysteine and the closing phenylalanine or tryptophan. D genes are given only for firm matches. Clone size is stated in some rows and not others, as once, few, many or a class when expanded.

size: NA; D: NA; V: TRBV7-2; J: TRBJ1-5; DNA: TGTGCCAGCAGCTTAGGGGGGGCTTCGGGACAGCCCCAGCATTTT; CDR3: CASSLGGASGQPQHF
size: NA; D: NA; V: TRBV14; J: TRBJ1-4; DNA: TGTGCCAGCAGCCGACGACAGAATGAAAAACTGTTTTTT; CDR3: CASSRRQNEKLFF
size: NA; D: TRBD1; V: TRBV6-5; J: TRBJ2-7; DNA: TGTGCCAGCAGTTACGGGGACAGACGCACCTACGAGCAGTACTTC; CDR3: CASSYGDRRTYEQYF
size: NA; D: NA; V: TRBV6-2/TRBV6-3; J: TRBJ1-5; DNA: TGTGCCAGCAGTTACGAGCCGGCTAGGGGCAATCAGCCCCAGCATTTT; CDR3: CASSYEPARGNQPQHF
size: NA; D: NA; V: TRBV27; J: TRBJ1-4; DNA: TGTGCCAGCAGCTTACGGGGAACTAATGAAAAACTGTTTTTT; CDR3: CASSLRGTNEKLFF
size: NA; D: TRBD2; V: TRBV5-1; J: TRBJ2-3; DNA: TGCGCCAGCAGCGATACTAGCGCGGCCACAGATACGCAGTATTTT; CDR3: CASSDTSAATDTQYF
size: NA; D: NA; V: TRBV6-5; J: TRBJ1-3; DNA: TGTGCCAGCAGTCCCTGGGGACCCGGTGGGAACACCATATATTTT; CDR3: CASSPWGPGGNTIYF
size: NA; D: TRBD2; V: TRBV5-5; J: TRBJ2-1; DNA: TGTGCCAGCAGCTTTAGTCTAGCGGGAGGATCCGCCTACAATGAGCAGTTCTTC; CDR3: CASSFSLAGGSAYNEQFF
size: NA; D: TRBD2; V: TRBV9; J: TRBJ2-1; DNA: TGTGCCAGCAGCGTAGCCGGGACTAGCGGGAGTGATGAGCAGTTCTTC; CDR3: CASSVAGTSGSDEQFF
size: NA; D: NA; V: TRBV18; J: TRBJ2-3; DNA: TGTGCCAGCTCATCGAGCACAGATACGCAGTATTTT; CDR3: CASSSSTDTQYF
size: few; D: NA; V: TRBV11-2; J: TRBJ2-7; DNA: TGTGCCAGCAGCGCCGAAGCCAACAGGGTCCGGGAGCAGTACTTC; CDR3: CASSAEANRVREQYF
size: NA; D: NA; V: TRBV5-4; J: TRBJ1-3; DNA: TGTGCCAGCAGCTTGATGAGCTCTGGAAACACCATATATTTT; CDR3: CASSLMSSGNTIYF
size: NA; D: TRBD1; V: TRBV7-2; J: TRBJ1-2; DNA: TGTGCCAGCAGCTCACCCGGGACAGGGGGCGCTTATGGCTACACCTTC; CDR3: CASSSPGTGGAYGYTF
size: NA; D: TRBD1; V: TRBV7-2; J: TRBJ1-2; DNA: TGTGCCAGCAGCTTAGCTTCCATCGGGACAGGATATGGCTACACCTTC; CDR3: CASSLASIGTGYGYTF
size: medium-sized; D: NA; V: TRBV5-6; J: TRBJ1-2; DNA: TGTGCCAGCAGCTCTGCACGGATCTACACCTTC; CDR3: CASSSARIYTF
size: NA; D: TRBD2; V: TRBV19; J: TRBJ2-3; DNA: TGTGCCAGTACCTCAGCGGGAACCACAGATACGCAGTATTTT; CDR3: CASTSAGTTDTQYF
size: NA; D: NA; V: TRBV7-2; J: TRBJ1-6; DNA: TGTGCCAGCAGCCTACTGGACAGCTCCTATAATTCACCCCTCCACTTT; CDR3: CASSLLDSSYNSPLHF
size: NA; D: TRBD1; V: TRBV18; J: TRBJ2-1; DNA: TGTGCCAGCTCACCATGGGGGACATTGGAAGGGGGCGATGAGCAGTTCTTC; CDR3: CASSPWGTLEGGDEQFF
size: NA; D: TRBD2; V: TRBV7-2; J: TRBJ2-1; DNA: TGTGCCAGCAGCGATCCGGGACTAGTATACAATGAGCAGTTCTTC; CDR3: CASSDPGLVYNEQFF
size: NA; D: NA; V: TRBV19; J: TRBJ1-1; DNA: TGTGCCAGTGACAGCGTTCCGAACACTGAAGCTTTCTTT; CDR3: CASDSVPNTEAFF
size: once; D: NA; V: TRBV28; J: TRBJ2-7; DNA: TGTGCCAGCAGTTTGAAGGACTCACAGATCTTC; CDR3: CASSLKDSQIF
size: NA; D: TRBD1; V: TRBV19; J: TRBJ1-1; DNA: TGTGCCAGTAGTATAGACCCCTTTACAGGGGGTGGCACTGAAGCTTTCTTT; CDR3: CASSIDPFTGGGTEAFF
size: NA; D: TRBD2; V: TRBV7-2; J: TRBJ2-3; DNA: TGTGCCAGCAGCTTAGGGTATGGGACTAGCGACACAGATACGCAGTATTTT; CDR3: CASSLGYGTSDTDTQYF
size: NA; D: NA; V: TRBV5-1; J: TRBJ2-1; DNA: TGCGCCAGCAGCTTGGGACAAACCTACAATGAGCAGTTCTTC; CDR3: CASSLGQTYNEQFF
size: NA; D: NA; V: TRBV15; J: TRBJ1-2; DNA: TGTGCCACCAGCTCAAGAGGAGGGGATGGCTACACCTTC; CDR3: CATSSRGGDGYTF
size: NA; D: NA; V: TRBV30; J: TRBJ2-2; DNA: TGTGCCTGGAGAGGGGGGGCGACCGGGGAGCTGTTTTTT; CDR3: CAWRGGATGELFF
size: NA; D: TRBD2; V: TRBV5-1; J: TRBJ2-5; DNA: TGCGCCAGCAGCTTGGCCATGACTAGCGGCCAAGAGACCCAGTACTTC; CDR3: CASSLAMTSGQETQYF
size: NA; D: TRBD2; V: TRBV5-6; J: TRBJ2-3; DNA: TGTGCCAGCAGCTTGATTCCCGCGGGAGGTAAAACAGATACGCAGTATTTT; CDR3: CASSLIPAGGKTDTQYF
size: NA; D: TRBD1; V: TRBV7-2; J: TRBJ2-1; DNA: TGTGCCAGCAGAGCCGACAGGGCTGCCTACAATGAGCAGTTCTTC; CDR3: CASRADRAAYNEQFF
size: NA; D: TRBD2; V: TRBV7-9; J: TRBJ2-4; DNA: TGTGCCAGCAGCTTAGGGACTAGCGGGGACGTTTTAGCCAAAAACATTCAGTACTTC; CDR3: CASSLGTSGDVLAKNIQYF
size: NA; D: NA; V: TRBV19; J: TRBJ1-2; DNA: TGTGCCAGTACAGCAGGACTGAACTATGGCTACACCTTC; CDR3: CASTAGLNYGYTF
size: NA; D: NA; V: TRBV5-1; J: TRBJ2-3; DNA: TGCGCCAGCAGCTTGGGAGCAGCCCTATTAACAGATACGCAGTATTTT; CDR3: CASSLGAALLTDTQYF
size: once; D: NA; V: TRBV19; J: TRBJ1-1; DNA: TGTGCCAGTAGTATAGGTCGTAGCGGCAGGAAGAACACTGAAGCTTTCTTT; CDR3: CASSIGRSGRKNTEAFF
size: once; D: NA; V: TRBV12-3/TRBV12-4; J: TRBJ1-2; DNA: TGTGCCAGCAGCTTGGGGTCGAGAGGCTACACCTTC; CDR3: CASSLGSRGYTF
size: NA; D: TRBD2; V: TRBV10-3; J: TRBJ2-1; DNA: TGTGCCATCAATAGACTAGCGGGGGGGACCAATGAGCAGTTCTTC; CDR3: CAINRLAGGTNEQFF
size: NA; D: NA; V: TRBV11-3; J: TRBJ1-1; DNA: TGTGCCAGCAGCTTTAGTCGGGGCAGCACTGAAGCTTTCTTT; CDR3: CASSFSRGSTEAFF
size: NA; D: NA; V: TRBV27; J: TRBJ2-2; DNA: TGTGCCAGCAGTCGGAGAGAGTACACCGGGGAGCTGTTTTTT; CDR3: CASSRREYTGELFF
size: NA; D: NA; V: TRBV6-8; J: TRBJ1-1; DNA: TGTGCCAGCAATCAAATGTGGCAGATGAACACTGAAGCTTTCTTT; CDR3: CASNQMWQMNTEAFF
size: NA; D: TRBD1; V: TRBV12-3/TRBV12-4; J: TRBJ1-2; DNA: TGTGCCAGCAGTCCACAGGGGCGTGGGGGCTACACCTTC; CDR3: CASSPQGRGGYTF
size: NA; D: NA; V: TRBV5-1; J: TRBJ2-3; DNA: TGCGCCAGCAGCACGGGACCGCCGCCTAGCACAGATACGCAGTATTTT; CDR3: CASSTGPPPSTDTQYF
size: NA; D: NA; V: TRBV24-1; J: TRBJ2-2; DNA: TGTGCCACCAACCCTGACGGTAACACCGGGGAGCTGTTTTTT; CDR3: CATNPDGNTGELFF
size: NA; D: TRBD2; V: TRBV6-5; J: TRBJ2-3; DNA: TGTGCCAGCACGTCGCGGGGGGGCCGTGCAGATACGCAGTATTTT; CDR3: CASTSRGGRADTQYF
size: NA; D: NA; V: TRBV2; J: TRBJ2-6; DNA: TGTGCCAGCAGTGAAGGCCTAGCCCCTGGGGCCAACGTCCTGACTTTC; CDR3: CASSEGLAPGANVLTF
size: NA; D: NA; V: TRBV11-2; J: TRBJ2-2; DNA: TGTGCCAGCAGCTTAGATCACGGCAGGGCCACCGGGGAGCTGTTTTTT; CDR3: CASSLDHGRATGELFF
size: NA; D: NA; V: TRBV19; J: TRBJ2-2; DNA: TGTGCCAGTAGTATAGGTTACTGGGGAGCGGACACCGGGGAGCTGTTTTTT; CDR3: CASSIGYWGADTGELFF
size: NA; D: TRBD2; V: TRBV7-2; J: TRBJ2-1; DNA: TGTGCCAGCAGCTTTATACTAGCGGGAGGGGTCTTC; CDR3: CASSFILAGGVF
size: few; D: TRBD2; V: TRBV5-4; J: TRBJ2-5; DNA: TGTGCCAGCAGTCCCAGACTAGCGGGAGTGGAGACCCAGTACTTC; CDR3: CASSPRLAGVETQYF
size: NA; D: NA; V: TRBV6-4; J: TRBJ1-1; DNA: TGTGCCAGCAGTGACCGGGGGAGTGAAGCTTTCTTT; CDR3: CASSDRGSEAFF
size: few; D: NA; V: TRBV11-2; J: TRBJ1-6; DNA: TGTGCCAGCAGCCTCGGGTATGGACCCCTCCACTTT; CDR3: CASSLGYGPLHF
size: NA; D: NA; V: TRBV10-2; J: TRBJ1-6; DNA: TGCGCCAGCAGTGATTGGCAGAGCTTGACACCCCTCCACTTT; CDR3: CASSDWQSLTPLHF
size: few; D: TRBD1; V: TRBV14; J: TRBJ2-1; DNA: TGTGCCAGCAGCCATGCCAGGGACAGGGGATTCGATGAGCAGTTCTTC; CDR3: CASSHARDRGFDEQFF
size: NA; D: NA; V: TRBV5-1; J: TRBJ2-1; DNA: TGCGCCAGCAGCTTCAACCAAGCGGCCGGGACGGCGCGGCTCTTC; CDR3: CASSFNQAAGTARLF
size: NA; D: TRBD2; V: TRBV7-2; J: TRBJ2-3; DNA: TGTGCCAGCAGCTCCCTAGCGGGAGCCGCAGATACGCAGTATTTT; CDR3: CASSSLAGAADTQYF
size: NA; D: TRBD1; V: TRBV5-6; J: TRBJ2-5; DNA: TGTGCCAGCAGCTTCAACCCCGACAGGGGAGAGACCCAGTACTTC; CDR3: CASSFNPDRGETQYF
size: NA; D: TRBD1; V: TRBV5-8; J: TRBJ2-4; DNA: TGTGCCAGCAGCCAATACCAGGGGGCTAAAAACATTCAGTACTTC; CDR3: CASSQYQGAKNIQYF
size: NA; D: NA; V: TRBV7-6; J: TRBJ1-6; DNA: TGTGCCAGCAGCCCAACTCGGGGTAATTCACCCCTCCACTTT; CDR3: CASSPTRGNSPLHF
size: few; D: NA; V: TRBV12-3/TRBV12-4; J: TRBJ2-7; DNA: TGTGCCAGCAGTTTTATCTCGCGAGAGCAGTACTTC; CDR3: CASSFISREQYF
size: few; D: TRBD1; V: TRBV19; J: TRBJ2-7; DNA: TGTGCCAGTCCGGGACAGGGGAGCGAGCAGTACTTC; CDR3: CASPGQGSEQYF
size: NA; D: TRBD2; V: TRBV30; J: TRBJ2-3; DNA: TGTGCCTGGATGACGGCCGGGAGGGCCCTCGGTACGCAGTATTTT; CDR3: CAWMTAGRALGTQYF
size: few; D: TRBD1; V: TRBV29-1; J: TRBJ1-2; DNA: TGCAGCGTTGAAAGCGGCGCCAGGGGGGGCTACACCTTC; CDR3: CSVESGARGGYTF